This T cell receptor (beta chain) came from a study of OX40 agonist ivuxolimab in advanced cancers. Profiled with immunoSEQ multiplex PCR; TCRdb holds only in-frame clones, not every one. The sample holds about 130,000 clones, approximately 90% seen once. The sampling schedule covered blood at baseline, cycle 4 day 1, and cycle 7 day 1. This CDR3 is 12 amino acids long. Germline CDR1 and CDR2: SNHLY and FYNNEI. Trimming removed 6 bases from V and 8 bases from J, with 10 bases in between. The chain links TRBV2 to TRBJ1-4, with D possibly matching TRBD1 (5 bases). The sequences come from CD4+ or CD8+ T cells sorted from blood, collected in a trial of the OX40 agonist ivuxolimab. The source is an adult with an advanced solid tumor such as melanoma, head and neck, liver or kidney cancer. Here the CDR3 reads CASRDTIEKLFF. In DNA form, the CDR3 reads TGTGCCAGCAGGGACACGATAGAAAAACTGTTTTTT.